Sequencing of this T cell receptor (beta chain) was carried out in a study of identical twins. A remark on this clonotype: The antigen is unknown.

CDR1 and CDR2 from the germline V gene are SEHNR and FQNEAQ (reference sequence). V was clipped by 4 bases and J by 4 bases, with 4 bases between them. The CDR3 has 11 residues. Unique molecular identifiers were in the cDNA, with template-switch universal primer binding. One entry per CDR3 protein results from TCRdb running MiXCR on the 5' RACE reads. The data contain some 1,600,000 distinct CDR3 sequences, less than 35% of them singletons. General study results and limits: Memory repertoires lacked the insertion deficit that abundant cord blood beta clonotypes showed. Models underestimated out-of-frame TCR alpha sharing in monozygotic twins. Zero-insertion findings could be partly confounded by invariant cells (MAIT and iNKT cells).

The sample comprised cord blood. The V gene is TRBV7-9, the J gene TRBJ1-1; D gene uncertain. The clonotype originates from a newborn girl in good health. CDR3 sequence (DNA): TGTGCCAGCAGCTCCTTCACTGAAGCTTTCTTT. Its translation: CASSSFTEAFF.